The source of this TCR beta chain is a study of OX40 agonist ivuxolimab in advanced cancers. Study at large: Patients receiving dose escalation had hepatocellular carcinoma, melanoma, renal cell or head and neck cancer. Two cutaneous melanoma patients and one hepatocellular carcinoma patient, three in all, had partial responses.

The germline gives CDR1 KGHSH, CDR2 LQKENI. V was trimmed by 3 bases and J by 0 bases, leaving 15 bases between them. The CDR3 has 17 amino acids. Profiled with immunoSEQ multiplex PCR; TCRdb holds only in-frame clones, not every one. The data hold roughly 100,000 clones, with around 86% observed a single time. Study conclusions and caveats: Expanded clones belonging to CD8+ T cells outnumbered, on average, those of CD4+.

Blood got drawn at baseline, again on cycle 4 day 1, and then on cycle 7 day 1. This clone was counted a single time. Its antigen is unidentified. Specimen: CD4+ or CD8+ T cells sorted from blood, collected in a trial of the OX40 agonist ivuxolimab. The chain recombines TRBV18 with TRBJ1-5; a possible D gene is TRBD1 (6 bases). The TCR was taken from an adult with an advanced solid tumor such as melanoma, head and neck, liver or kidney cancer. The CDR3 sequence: CASSPTRTAFSNQPQHF. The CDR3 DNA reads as TGTGCCAGCTCACCGACCCGGACAGCTTTTAGCAATCAGCCCCAGCATTTT.